The 29 T cell receptor beta chains below come from one sample, sequenced in a study of T cells after yellow fever vaccination. TCRdb called the 5' RACE reads again in MiXCR, with one record for every CDR3 protein. Among some 320,000 distinct CDR3 sequences listed, 8.5% to 9% were seen once. Sequencing used PBMCs, obtained on the day of the first yellow fever vaccination. Receptors were obtained from a man between 18 and 29 years old who received the YFV17D yellow fever vaccine.

A few counts support this clonotype. The V and J genes are TRBV9 and TRBJ2-3, with TRBD2 matching over 8 bases. Germline V gene sequence: CDR1 SGDLS, CDR2 YYNGEE. V shed 0 bases, J shed 3 bases, and the junction held 3 bases outside the gene matches. This CDR3 is 15 amino acids long. The CDR3 is CASSVGGTRTDTQYF. In DNA, the CDR3 is TGTGCCAGCAGCGTAGGAGGGACTAGAACAGATACGCAGTATTTT.

This chain connects TRBV4-1 to TRBJ2-1; D might be TRBD2 (6 bases). There are 15 residues in the CDR3. CDR1 is MGHRA and CDR2 is YSYEKL in the germline V gene. Trimming left V 4 bases short and J 6 bases short, with 16 bases between. In DNA form, the CDR3 reads TGCGCCAGCAGCCTTACTAGCACCCCAGTCAATGAGCAGTTCTTC. Protein sequence: CASSLTSTPVNEQFF.

This clonotype has just one count. The genes are TRBV4-2 and TRBJ1-4; TRBD1 agrees at 7 bases. V was pared by 8 bases and J by 0 bases, with 15 bases of the junction left unmatched. The V gene's germline CDR1 is LGHNA and CDR2 YNFKEQ. The CDR3 consists of 18 residues. In DNA form, the CDR3 reads TGTGCCAGCCGAGAGTGGTCCGGGACAGATGCAACTAATGAAAAACTGTTTTTT. It codes for CASREWSGTDATNEKLFF.

CDR3 DNA sequence: TGTGCCAGCAGTTACCCGCCTCGGAGCGGGGGTACAGAGACCCAGTACTTC. Translation gives CASSYPPRSGGTETQYF. The chain links TRBV6-2 or TRBV6-3 to TRBJ2-5; 8 nucleotides agree with TRBD2. This CDR3 is 17 amino acids long. The V gene's germline CDR1 is MNHEY and CDR2 SVGEGT. V trimming: 2 bases; J trimming: 4 bases; junction bases outside the gene matches: 12.

This clonotype was observed many times. The V and J genes are TRBV11-2 and TRBJ1-6; no firm D call. Trimming shortened V by 3 bases and J by 8 bases, and 8 bases separated the two germline ends. This CDR3 has 13 residues. Germline V gene data show CDR1 as SGHAT and CDR2 as FQNNGV. Here the CDR3 DNA reads TGTGCCAGCAGCTTGGTTCGGGATTCACCCCTCCACTTT. Translation: CASSLVRDSPLHF.

The chain employs TRBV5-1 and TRBJ2-3, with TRBD1 matching over 10 bases. Germline-derived CDR1 and CDR2 are SGHRS and YFSETQ. With V trimmed by 0 bases and J by 5 bases, 6 bases remained unmatched. The CDR3 loop spans 16 amino acids. The CDR3 here is CASSLVETGGEDTQYF. In nucleotides, the CDR3 is TGCGCCAGCAGCTTGGTTGAGACAGGGGGCGAAGATACGCAGTATTTT.

This clonotype was counted only a few times. The chain employs TRBV7-9 and TRBJ2-2, with no clear D. The ends were cut back, 3 bases at V and 3 bases at J, with 8 bases in the middle. This CDR3 comprises 14 residues. Germline V gives CDR1 SEHNR, CDR2 FQNEAQ (reference sequence). The CDR3 loop is CASSFRTDTGELFF. The CDR3 DNA sequence: TGTGCCAGCAGCTTCCGGACGGACACCGGGGAGCTGTTTTTT.

This clonotype occurred many times. This sequence joins TRBV6-2 or TRBV6-3 and TRBJ2-1; D remains unclear. This CDR3 is built from 13 residues. V lost 4 bases, J lost 1 base, and 5 bases lay in between. Looked up from germline, CDR1 is MNHEY and CDR2 is SVGEGT. The CDR3 DNA reads TGTGCCAGCAGTTCCGAATCCTACAATGAGCAGTTCTTC. Residues: CASSSESYNEQFF.

This chain connects TRBV5-1 to TRBJ1-1; D is possibly TRBD1 (5 bases). This CDR3 is 14 amino acids long. The germline V gene has CDR1 SGHRS and CDR2 YFSETQ. Trimming stripped 1 base from V and 3 bases from J, with 10 bases between. CDR3 DNA sequence: TGCGCCAGCAGCTTGAAGAGGGGAGACACTGAAGCTTTCTTT. Protein sequence: CASSLKRGDTEAFF.

The table lists this clonotype with a few counts. The chain couples TRBV20-1 to TRBJ1-2, with a tentative D call TRBD1 (6 bases). Germline lookup yields CDR1 DFQATT and CDR2 SNEGSKA (reference sequence). V dropped 4 bases and J dropped 4 bases, with 19 bases sitting between them. The CDR3 has 15 amino acids. In DNA, the CDR3 is TGCAGTGCTACGAACAGGGTTAGTAATTCCTATGGCTACACCTTC. Translation gives CSATNRVSNSYGYTF.

This clonotype was counted only a few times. The chain is built from TRBV6-5 and TRBJ1-6; D remains unclear. The V end was cut by 2 bases, the J end by 14 bases, with 10 bases between. The CDR3 sequence is 12 residues long. The germline gives CDR1 MNHEY, CDR2 SVGAGI. CDR3 nucleotides: TGTGCCAGCAGTTACCTGGGGAGGACCCTCCACTTT. Its translation: CASSYLGRTLHF.

The chain combines TRBV7-6 with TRBJ2-1, with TRBD2 identical over 9 bases. V lost 3 bases to trimming and J lost 3 bases; unmatched junction nucleotides: 3. The V gene's germline CDR1 is SGHVS and CDR2 FNYEAQ. The CDR3 extends over 15 amino acids. The CDR3 DNA reads as TGTGCCAGCAGCTTTAGCGGGGGAGACTACAATGAGCAGTTCTTC. It specifies CASSFSGGDYNEQFF.

CDR3: CASSDSQRGTSNEQFF. The CDR3 DNA reads TGTGCCAGCAGTGACTCGCAGCGGGGGACTTCTAATGAGCAGTTCTTC. V gene TRBV6-4 combines with J gene TRBJ2-1; 8 bases match TRBD2. Looked up from germline, CDR1 is MRHNA and CDR2 is SNTAGT. This CDR3 spans 16 amino acids. V shed 0 bases and J 7 bases; nucleotides not matched to a gene: 8.

There are a few counts of this clonotype. Here the CDR3 DNA reads TGTGCCAGTAGTGTTGGACTAGCGGGGGTCGAGCAGTTCTTC. Translated, it gives CASSVGLAGVEQFF. This chain connects TRBV19 to TRBJ2-1, with 13 bases that match TRBD2. J lost 10 bases, V lost 5 bases, and 5 bases had no gene match. In germline, CDR1 is LNHDA, CDR2 SQIVND (reference sequence). CDR3 size: 14 residues.

A word on this clonotype: A much larger clone differs by one base, so this may be a read error. The rearrangement uses TRBV9 and TRBJ2-2, with a tentative D call TRBD2 (6 bases). The CDR3 spans 14 residues. Germline CDR1 is SGDLS and CDR2 is YYNGEE. The CDR3 here is CASSAGTVPGELCF. The DNA for the CDR3 is TGTGCCAGCAGCGCCGGGACTGTTCCCGGGGAGCTGTGTTTT.

This clonotype was seen a handful of times. The rearrangement uses TRBV5-1 and TRBJ1-4, with 7 bases matching TRBD1. Germline V CDR1 and CDR2: SGHRS, YFSETQ. The CDR3 length is 13 residues. Trimming removed 3 bases from V and 7 bases from J; junction bases left unmatched: 3. CDR3 sequence (DNA): TGCGCCAGCAGCTCAGGGGGTCCTGAAAAACTGTTTTTT. Its translation is CASSSGGPEKLFF. Combining the CDR3 with reference TRBV5-1 and TRBJ1-4 gives the whole variable domain KAGVTQTPRYLIKTRGQQVTLSCSPISGHRSVSWYQQTPGQGLQFLFEYFSETQRNKGNFPGRFSGRQFSNSRSEMNVSTLELGDSALYLCASSSGGPEKLFFGSGTQLSVL.

This sequence joins TRBV5-1 and TRBJ2-2; D perhaps matches TRBD1 (6 bases). Germline CDR1 SGHRS, CDR2 YFSETQ. V was pared by 4 bases and J by 4 bases, with 14 bases between. This CDR3 has 15 amino acids. CDR3 in amino acids: CASSHRTAFTGELFF. In DNA, the CDR3 is TGCGCCAGCAGCCACAGGACAGCCTTCACCGGGGAGCTGTTTTTT.

The V and J genes are TRBV5-1 and TRBJ2-1, with 11 positions matching TRBD2. CDR3 length: 16 amino acids. Germline values: CDR1 SGHRS, CDR2 YFSETQ. Unmatched junction bases numbered 4, after V lost 1 base and J lost 4 bases. The CDR3 protein is CASSLRASGGYNEQFF. CDR3 coding DNA: TGCGCCAGCAGCTTGAGGGCTAGCGGGGGGTACAATGAGCAGTTCTTC.

The chain uses TRBV7-2 and TRBJ2-7; a weak D match, TRBD1 (5 bases). Trimming cost V 0 bases and J 10 bases, with 13 bases left between them. This CDR3 has 13 residues. CDR1 is SGHTA and CDR2 is FQGNSA in the germline V gene. The CDR3 nucleotides read TGTGCCAGCAGCTTAGCGACAGATAAAATTCAGTACTTC. This translates into CASSLATDKIQYF.

The sample holds a few counts of this clonotype. The chain is built from TRBV12-3 or TRBV12-4 and TRBJ2-3; possible D gene TRBD1, 5 bases. The CDR3 is made up of 16 amino acids. Trimming cost V 5 bases and J 0 bases, with 15 bases left between them. The CDR3 here is CASSPLTVDSTDTQYF. CDR3 sequence (DNA): TGTGCCAGCAGTCCTTTGACAGTTGATAGCACAGATACGCAGTATTTT.

V usage is TRBV6-2 or TRBV6-3 and J usage is TRBJ1-1; TRBD1 is a possible D gene (5 bases). Germline CDR1 and CDR2: MNHEY and SVGEGT. The CDR3 covers 14 residues. The V gene lost 4 bases and the J gene lost 2 bases, with 11 bases spanning the gap. The CDR3 DNA sequence: TGTGCCAGCAGTTTTGGTGGGGCTAACACTGAAGCTTTCTTT. Translation: CASSFGGANTEAFF.

The rearrangement joins TRBV10-3 to TRBJ2-3, with D tentatively TRBD1 or TRBD2 (6 bases each). V was cut by 5 bases and J by 4 bases, with 13 bases left in between. The CDR3 covers 14 residues. Germline V gives CDR1 ENHRY, CDR2 SYGVKD. The CDR3 coding sequence is TGTGCCATCAGTACTGGGGGGCAAGCAGATACGCAGTATTTT. Its protein product is CAISTGGQADTQYF.

The chain is built from TRBV5-1 and TRBJ2-2, with D possibly matching TRBD2 (7 bases). The CDR3 covers 14 residues. Trimming pared 5 bases from V and 4 bases from J, leaving 12 bases between. Germline assignment: CDR1 SGHRS and CDR2 YFSETQ. The CDR3 spells CASRGGDLTGELFF. Here the CDR3 DNA reads TGCGCCAGCAGAGGGGGGGACCTCACCGGGGAGCTGTTTTTT.

This rearrangement joins TRBV6-1 to TRBJ1-2, with no clear D. Between the trimmed V and J ends, which lost 1 base and 4 bases, there was a span of 16 bases. CDR3 length equals 16 residues. CDR1 is MNHNS and CDR2 is SASEGT in the germline V gene. The CDR3 loop is CASSEVFVERGYGYTF. As DNA, the CDR3 is TGTGCCAGCAGTGAAGTTTTTGTCGAGAGAGGCTATGGCTACACCTTC.

The chain recombines TRBV4-3 with TRBJ2-3; D is unclear. The CDR3 is made up of 14 amino acids. The germline V and J ends were trimmed by 1 base and 0 bases, with 5 bases remaining between them. The germline V gene has CDR1 LGHNA and CDR2 YSLEER. CDR3 sequence: CASSQAQSTDTQYF. CDR3 nucleotide sequence: TGCGCCAGCAGCCAAGCCCAAAGCACAGATACGCAGTATTTT.

This clonotype was observed many times. The V gene is TRBV9, the J gene TRBJ2-5, with D unclear. The CDR3 totals 13 residues. Trimming left V 4 bases short and J 3 bases short, with 10 bases between. Germline CDR1 reads SGDLS; CDR2 reads YYNGEE. The CDR3 sequence: CASSSAPKETQYF. As DNA, the CDR3 is TGTGCCAGCAGCTCGGCCCCGAAAGAGACCCAGTACTTC. Based on the CDR3 plus reference TRBV9 and TRBJ2-5, the full variable domain is DSGVTQTPKHLITATGQRVTLRCSPRSGDLSVYWYQQSLDQGLQFLIQYYNGEERAKGNILERFSAQQFPDLHSELNLSSLELGDSALYFCASSSAPKETQYFGPGTRLLVL.

A few counts support this clonotype. The rearrangement links TRBV13 to TRBJ1-5, with D possibly being TRBD1 (5 bases). The CDR3 totals 16 residues. CDR1 PRHDT and CDR2 FYEKMQ come from the germline V gene (reference sequence). Trimming cost V 4 bases and J 1 base, with 14 bases left between them. This CDR3 is CASSSRKGPSNQPQHF. DNA of the CDR3: TGTGCCAGCAGCTCCCGGAAGGGGCCAAGCAATCAGCCCCAGCATTTT.

Only a few counts were recorded for this clonotype. The V gene is TRBV5-5, the J gene TRBJ1-2; D is unresolved. Trimming took off 0 bases at V and 3 bases at J, with 15 bases between the two ends. The CDR3 consists of 16 residues. Germline assignment: CDR1 SGHKS and CDR2 YYEKEE (reference sequence). The CDR3 coding sequence is TGTGCCAGCAGCTTGGAATTCGGCCGCACCTACTATGGCTACACCTTC. It yields the protein CASSLEFGRTYYGYTF. The full variable domain, with the rest looked up from reference TRBV5-5 and TRBJ1-2, is DAGVTQSPTHLIKTRGQQVTLRCSPISGHKSVSWYQQVLGQGPQFIFQYYEKEERGRGNFPDRFSARQFPNYSSELNVNALLLGDSALYLCASSLEFGRTYYGYTFGSGTRLTVV.

The chain employs TRBV5-1 and TRBJ1-1; TRBD1 might be the D (6 bases). V lost 0 bases and J lost 0, with 15 bases in between. CDR3 length equals 17 residues. The germline CDR1 and CDR2 sequences are SGHRS and YFSETQ. The CDR3 DNA reads TGCGCCAGCAGCTTGGGGACGGGGGGGCGAATGAACACTGAAGCTTTCTTT. Residues: CASSLGTGGRMNTEAFF.